The present T cell receptor beta chain was sequenced within a study of blood T cells in healthy people across ages. Combining a sample-barcoded 5' primer with a J-beta primer mix, a second PCR ran for roughly 6 to 12 cycles. TCRdb reprocessed the 5' RACE reads with MiXCR, giving one entry per CDR3 protein. The sample yields around 1.5 million distinct CDR3 sequences, approximately 42% seen once. The draw of peripheral blood yielded approximately 11 milliliters from each donor. This clonotype was seen at least ten times. V was shortened by 4 bases and J by 9 bases, with 17 bases between the two germline ends. The germline gives CDR1 SGHRS, CDR2 YFSETQ. This CDR3 comprises 14 residues.

The clonotype was recovered from a woman younger than 30 in good health. J is TRBJ2-1 and V is TRBV5-1, with D possibly TRBD1 on 5 matching bases. Sequencing was carried out using blood. The CDR3 sequence is CASSLDSTAPEQFF. As DNA, the CDR3 is TGCGCCAGCAGCCTCGATTCGACAGCCCCTGAGCAGTTCTTC.